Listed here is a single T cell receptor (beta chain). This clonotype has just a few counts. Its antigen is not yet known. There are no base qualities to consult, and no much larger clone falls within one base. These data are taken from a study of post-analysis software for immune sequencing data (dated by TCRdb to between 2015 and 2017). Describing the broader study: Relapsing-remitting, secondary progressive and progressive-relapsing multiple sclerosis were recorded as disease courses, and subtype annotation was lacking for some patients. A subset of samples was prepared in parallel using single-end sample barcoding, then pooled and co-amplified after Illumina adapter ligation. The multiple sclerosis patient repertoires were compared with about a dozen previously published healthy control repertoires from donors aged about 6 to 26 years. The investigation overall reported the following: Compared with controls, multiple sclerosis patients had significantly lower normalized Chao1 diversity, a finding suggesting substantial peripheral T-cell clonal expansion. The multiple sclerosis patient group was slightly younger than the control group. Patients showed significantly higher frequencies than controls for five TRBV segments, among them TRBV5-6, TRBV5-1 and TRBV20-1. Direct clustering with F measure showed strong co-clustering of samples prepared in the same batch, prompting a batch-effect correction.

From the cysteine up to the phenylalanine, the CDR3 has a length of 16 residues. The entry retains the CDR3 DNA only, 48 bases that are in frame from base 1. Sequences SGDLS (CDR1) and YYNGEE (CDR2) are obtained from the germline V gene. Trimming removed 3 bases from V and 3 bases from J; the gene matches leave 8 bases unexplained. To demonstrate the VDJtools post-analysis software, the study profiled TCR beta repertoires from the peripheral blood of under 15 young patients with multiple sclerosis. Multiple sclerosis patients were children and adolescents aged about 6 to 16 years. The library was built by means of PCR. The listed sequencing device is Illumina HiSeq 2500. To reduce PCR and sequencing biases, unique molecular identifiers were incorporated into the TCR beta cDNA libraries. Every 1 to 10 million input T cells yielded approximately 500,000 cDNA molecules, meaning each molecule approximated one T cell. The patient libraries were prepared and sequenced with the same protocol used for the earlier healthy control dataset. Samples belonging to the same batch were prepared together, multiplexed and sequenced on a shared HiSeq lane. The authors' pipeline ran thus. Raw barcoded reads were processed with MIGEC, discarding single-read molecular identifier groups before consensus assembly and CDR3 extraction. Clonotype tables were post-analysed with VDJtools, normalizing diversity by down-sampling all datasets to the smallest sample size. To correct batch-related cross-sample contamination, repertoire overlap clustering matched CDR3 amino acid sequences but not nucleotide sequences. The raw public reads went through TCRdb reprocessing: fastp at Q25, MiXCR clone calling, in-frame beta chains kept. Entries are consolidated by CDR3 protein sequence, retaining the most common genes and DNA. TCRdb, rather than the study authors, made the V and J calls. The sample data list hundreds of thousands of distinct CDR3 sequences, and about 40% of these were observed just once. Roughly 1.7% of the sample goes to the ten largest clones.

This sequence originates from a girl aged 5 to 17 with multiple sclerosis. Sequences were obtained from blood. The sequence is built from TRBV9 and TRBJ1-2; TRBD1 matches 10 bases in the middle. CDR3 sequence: CASSERDRGADYGYTF. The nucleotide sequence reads TGTGCCAGCAGCGAGAGGGACAGGGGTGCTGACTATGGCTACACCTTC.